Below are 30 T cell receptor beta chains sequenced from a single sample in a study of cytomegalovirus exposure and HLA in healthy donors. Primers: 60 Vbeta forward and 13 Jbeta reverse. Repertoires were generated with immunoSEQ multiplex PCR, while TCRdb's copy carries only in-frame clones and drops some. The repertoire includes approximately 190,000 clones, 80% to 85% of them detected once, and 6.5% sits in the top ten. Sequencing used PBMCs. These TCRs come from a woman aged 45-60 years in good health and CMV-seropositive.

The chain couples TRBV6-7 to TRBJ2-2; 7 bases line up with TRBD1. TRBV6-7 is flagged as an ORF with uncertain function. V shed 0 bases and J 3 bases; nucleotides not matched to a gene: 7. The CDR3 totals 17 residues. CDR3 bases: TGTGCCAGCAGTTACTCTTTTGCCAGGGGGTACACCGGGGAGCTGTTTTTT. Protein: CASSYSFARGYTGELFF.

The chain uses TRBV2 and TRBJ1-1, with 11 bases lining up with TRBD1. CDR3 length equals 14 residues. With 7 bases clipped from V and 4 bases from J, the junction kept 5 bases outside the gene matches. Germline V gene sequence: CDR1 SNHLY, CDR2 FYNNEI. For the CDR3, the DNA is TGTGCCAGCATTTCGGGACAGGGGGTCACTGAAGCTTTCTTT. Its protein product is CASISGQGVTEAFF.

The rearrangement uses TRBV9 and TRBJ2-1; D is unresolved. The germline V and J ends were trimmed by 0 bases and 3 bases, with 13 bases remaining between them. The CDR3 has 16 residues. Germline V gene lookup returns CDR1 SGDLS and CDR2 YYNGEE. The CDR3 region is CASSVGAPSFYNEQFF. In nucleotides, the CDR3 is TGTGCCAGCAGCGTAGGAGCCCCTTCTTTCTACAATGAGCAGTTCTTC.

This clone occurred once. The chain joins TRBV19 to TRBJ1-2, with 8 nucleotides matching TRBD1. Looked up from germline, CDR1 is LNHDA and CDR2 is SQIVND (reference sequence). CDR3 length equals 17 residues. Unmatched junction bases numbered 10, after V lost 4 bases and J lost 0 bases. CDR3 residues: CASSSRTGISSNYGYTF. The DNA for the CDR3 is TGTGCCAGTAGTAGCCGGACAGGGATAAGCTCTAACTATGGCTACACCTTC.

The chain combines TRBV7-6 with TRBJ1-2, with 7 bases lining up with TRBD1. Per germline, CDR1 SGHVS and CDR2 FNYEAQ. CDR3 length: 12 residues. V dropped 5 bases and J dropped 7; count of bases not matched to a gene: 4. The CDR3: CASSTNRGGYTF. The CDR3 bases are TGTGCCAGCAGCACTAACAGGGGTGGCTACACCTTC. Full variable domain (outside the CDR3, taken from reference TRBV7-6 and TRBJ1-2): GAGVSQSPRYKVTKRGQDVALRCDPISGHVSLYWYRQALGQGPEFLTYFNYEAQQDKSGLPNDRFSAERPEGSISTLTIQRTEQRDSAMYRCASSTNRGGYTFGSGTRLTVV.

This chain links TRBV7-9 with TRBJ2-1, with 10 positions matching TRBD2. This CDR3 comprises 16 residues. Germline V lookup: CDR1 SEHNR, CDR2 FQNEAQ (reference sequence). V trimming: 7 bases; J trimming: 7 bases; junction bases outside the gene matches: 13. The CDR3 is CASTSGLAGVRNEQFF. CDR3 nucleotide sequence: TGTGCCAGCACCTCCGGGCTAGCGGGAGTCCGGAATGAGCAGTTCTTC.

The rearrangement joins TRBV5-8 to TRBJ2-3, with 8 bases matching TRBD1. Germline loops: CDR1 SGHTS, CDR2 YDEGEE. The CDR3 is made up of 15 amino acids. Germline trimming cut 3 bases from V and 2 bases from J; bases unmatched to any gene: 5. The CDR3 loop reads CASSYAGQDTDTQYF. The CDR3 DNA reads TGTGCCAGCAGCTACGCGGGACAGGACACAGATACGCAGTATTTT.

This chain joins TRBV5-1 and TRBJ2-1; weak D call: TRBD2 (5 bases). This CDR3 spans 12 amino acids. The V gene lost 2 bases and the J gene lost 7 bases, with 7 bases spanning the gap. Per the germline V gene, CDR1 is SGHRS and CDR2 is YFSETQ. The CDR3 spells CASSFGENEQFF. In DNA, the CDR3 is TGCGCCAGCAGCTTCGGGGAGAATGAGCAGTTCTTC.

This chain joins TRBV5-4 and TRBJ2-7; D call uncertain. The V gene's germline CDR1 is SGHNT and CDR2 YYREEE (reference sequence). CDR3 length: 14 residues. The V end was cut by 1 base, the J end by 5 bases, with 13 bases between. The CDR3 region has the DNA TGTGCCAGCAGCTTGAGTACAGACCCACACGAGCAGTACTTC. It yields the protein CASSLSTDPHEQYF.

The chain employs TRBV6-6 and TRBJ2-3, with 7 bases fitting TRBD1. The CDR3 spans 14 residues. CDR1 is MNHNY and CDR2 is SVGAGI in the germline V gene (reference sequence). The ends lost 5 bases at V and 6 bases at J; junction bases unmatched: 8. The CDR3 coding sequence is TGTGCCAGCAGTGATAAACAGGGGTGGGATACGCAGTATTTT. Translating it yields CASSDKQGWDTQYF.

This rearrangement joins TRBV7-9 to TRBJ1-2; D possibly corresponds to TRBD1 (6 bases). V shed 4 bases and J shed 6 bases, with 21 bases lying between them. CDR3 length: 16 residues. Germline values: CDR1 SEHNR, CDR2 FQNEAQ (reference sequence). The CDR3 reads CASSSVGGGAGDGYTF. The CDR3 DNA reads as TGTGCCAGCAGCTCGGTGGGAGGGGGGGCTGGGGATGGCTACACCTTC.

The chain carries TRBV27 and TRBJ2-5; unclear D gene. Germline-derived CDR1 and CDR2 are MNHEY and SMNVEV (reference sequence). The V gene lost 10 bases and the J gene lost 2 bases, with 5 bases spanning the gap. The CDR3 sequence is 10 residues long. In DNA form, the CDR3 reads TGTGCCACCCGTCAAGAGACCCAGTACTTC. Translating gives CATRQETQYF.

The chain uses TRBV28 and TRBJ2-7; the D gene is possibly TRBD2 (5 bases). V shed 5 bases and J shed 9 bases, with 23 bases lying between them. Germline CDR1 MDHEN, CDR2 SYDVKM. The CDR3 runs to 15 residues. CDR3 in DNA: TGTGCCAGCAGTCTCCCAACGGGCCAGCTACTAGGGCAGTACTTC. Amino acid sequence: CASSLPTGQLLGQYF.

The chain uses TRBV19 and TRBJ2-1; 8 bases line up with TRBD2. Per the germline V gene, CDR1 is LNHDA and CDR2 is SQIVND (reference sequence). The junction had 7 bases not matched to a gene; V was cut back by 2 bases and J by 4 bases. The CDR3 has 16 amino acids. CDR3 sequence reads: CASSILGSGEYNEQFF. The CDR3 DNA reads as TGTGCCAGTAGTATACTTGGTAGCGGGGAATACAATGAGCAGTTCTTC.

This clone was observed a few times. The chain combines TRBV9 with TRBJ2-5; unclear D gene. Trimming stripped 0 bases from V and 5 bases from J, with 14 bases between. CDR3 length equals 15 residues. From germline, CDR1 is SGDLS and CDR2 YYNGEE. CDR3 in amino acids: CASSVDTQVVETQYF. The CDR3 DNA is TGTGCCAGCAGCGTAGACACCCAGGTCGTGGAGACCCAGTACTTC.

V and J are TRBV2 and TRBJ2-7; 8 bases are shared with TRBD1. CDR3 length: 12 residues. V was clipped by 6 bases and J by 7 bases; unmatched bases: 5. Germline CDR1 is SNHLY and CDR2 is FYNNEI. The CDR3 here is CASRPTGGEQYF. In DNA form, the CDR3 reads TGTGCCAGCAGGCCAACAGGGGGAGAGCAGTACTTC.

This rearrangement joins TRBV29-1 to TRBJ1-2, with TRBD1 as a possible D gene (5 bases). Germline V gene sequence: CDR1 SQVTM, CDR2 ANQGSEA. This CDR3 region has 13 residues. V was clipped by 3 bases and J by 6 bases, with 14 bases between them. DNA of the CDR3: TGCAGCGTTGATACATGGACAAGTGATGGCTACACCTTC. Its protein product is CSVDTWTSDGYTF.

CDR3 region: CASSPSGGIDNEQFF. In DNA form, the CDR3 reads TGTGCCAGCAGCCCTAGCGGGGGGATCGACAATGAGCAGTTCTTC. This chain links TRBV5-4 with TRBJ2-1, with 11 bases that match TRBD2. The J segment lost 5 bases and the V segment lost 4 bases, leaving 5 bases of the junction unmatched. Germline CDR1 is SGHNT and CDR2 is YYREEE (reference sequence). This CDR3 spans 15 amino acids.

The chain's CDR3 is CASTLGGTNEKLFF. CDR3 DNA: TGTGCCAGCACCCTCGGGGGGACTAATGAAAAACTGTTTTTT. The chain has TRBV2 and TRBJ1-4, with D tentatively TRBD1 (5 bases). In germline, CDR1 is SNHLY, CDR2 FYNNEI. V lost 7 bases, J lost 2 bases, and 11 bases lay in between. The CDR3 length is 14 residues.

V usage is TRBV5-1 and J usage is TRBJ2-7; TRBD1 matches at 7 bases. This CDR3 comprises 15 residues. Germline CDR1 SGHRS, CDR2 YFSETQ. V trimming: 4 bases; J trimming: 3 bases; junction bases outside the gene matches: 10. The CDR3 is CASSRDRDGDYEQYF. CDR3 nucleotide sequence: TGCGCCAGCAGCCGTGACAGGGATGGGGACTACGAGCAGTACTTC.

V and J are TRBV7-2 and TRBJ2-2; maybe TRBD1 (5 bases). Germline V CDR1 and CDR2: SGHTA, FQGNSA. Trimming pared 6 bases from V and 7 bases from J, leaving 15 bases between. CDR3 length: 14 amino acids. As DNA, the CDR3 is TGTGCCAGCAGAGGGCAGGGCTGGAGCGGGGAGCTGTTTTTT. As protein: CASRGQGWSGELFF.

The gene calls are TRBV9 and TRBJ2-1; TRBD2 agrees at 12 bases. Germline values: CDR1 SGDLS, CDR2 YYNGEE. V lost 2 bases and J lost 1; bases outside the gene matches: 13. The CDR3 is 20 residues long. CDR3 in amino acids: CASSVEPTSGGKGSYNEQFF. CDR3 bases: TGTGCCAGCAGCGTCGAACCTACTAGCGGGGGGAAAGGGTCCTACAATGAGCAGTTCTTC.

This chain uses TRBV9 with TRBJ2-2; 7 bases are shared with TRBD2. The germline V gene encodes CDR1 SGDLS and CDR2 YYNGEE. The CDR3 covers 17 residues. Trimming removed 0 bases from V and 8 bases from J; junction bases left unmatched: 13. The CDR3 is CASSVVGDYLIGGELFF. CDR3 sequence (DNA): TGTGCCAGCAGCGTAGTGGGGGACTACCTCATCGGGGGGGAGCTGTTTTTT.

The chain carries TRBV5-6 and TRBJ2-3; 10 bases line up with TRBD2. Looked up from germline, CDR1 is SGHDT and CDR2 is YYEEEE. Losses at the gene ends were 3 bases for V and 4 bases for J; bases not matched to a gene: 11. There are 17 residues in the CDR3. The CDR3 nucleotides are TGTGCCAGCAGCTCCCTAGCGGGGGCCCCACCATCAGATACGCAGTATTTT. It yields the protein CASSSLAGAPPSDTQYF.

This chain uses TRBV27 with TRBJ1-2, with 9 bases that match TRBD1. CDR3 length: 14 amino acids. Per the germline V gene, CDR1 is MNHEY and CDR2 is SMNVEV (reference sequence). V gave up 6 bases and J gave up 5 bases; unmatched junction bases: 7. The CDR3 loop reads CASRDSGTGYGYTF. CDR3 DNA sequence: TGTGCCAGCAGGGACTCCGGGACAGGGTATGGCTACACCTTC.

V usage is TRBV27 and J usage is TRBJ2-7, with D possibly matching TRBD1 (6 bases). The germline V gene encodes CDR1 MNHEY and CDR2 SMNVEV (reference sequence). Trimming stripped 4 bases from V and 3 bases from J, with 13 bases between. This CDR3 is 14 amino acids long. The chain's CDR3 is CASSSRDKSYEQYF. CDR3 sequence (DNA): TGTGCCAGCAGTTCCCGGGACAAAAGCTACGAGCAGTACTTC.

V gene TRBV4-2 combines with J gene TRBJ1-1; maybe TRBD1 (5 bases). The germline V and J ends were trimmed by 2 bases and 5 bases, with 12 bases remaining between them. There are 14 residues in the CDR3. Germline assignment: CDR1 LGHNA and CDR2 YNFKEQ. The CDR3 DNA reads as TGTGCCAGCAGCCAACTCGACGGGGGAACTGAAGCTTTCTTT. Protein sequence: CASSQLDGGTEAFF.

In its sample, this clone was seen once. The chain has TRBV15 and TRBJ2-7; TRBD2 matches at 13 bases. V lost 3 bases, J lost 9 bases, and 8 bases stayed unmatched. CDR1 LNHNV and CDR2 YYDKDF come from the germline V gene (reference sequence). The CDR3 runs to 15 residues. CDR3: CATSSPGTSGVAQYF. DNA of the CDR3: TGTGCCACCAGCAGCCCCGGGACTAGCGGGGTAGCGCAGTACTTC.

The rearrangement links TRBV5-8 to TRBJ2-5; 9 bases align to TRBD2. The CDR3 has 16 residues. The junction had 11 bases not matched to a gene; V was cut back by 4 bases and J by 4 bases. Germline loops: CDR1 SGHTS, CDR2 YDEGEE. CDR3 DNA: TGTGCCAGCAGCAGCCGCCTAGCGGGGTGGGGAGAGACCCAGTACTTC. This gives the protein CASSSRLAGWGETQYF.

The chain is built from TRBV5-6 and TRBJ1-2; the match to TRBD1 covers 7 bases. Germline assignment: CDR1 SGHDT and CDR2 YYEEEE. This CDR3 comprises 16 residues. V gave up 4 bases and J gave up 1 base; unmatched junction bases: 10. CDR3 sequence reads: CASSETRDRRNYGYTF. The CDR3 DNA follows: TGTGCCAGCAGCGAGACCCGGGACAGACGTAACTATGGCTACACCTTC.